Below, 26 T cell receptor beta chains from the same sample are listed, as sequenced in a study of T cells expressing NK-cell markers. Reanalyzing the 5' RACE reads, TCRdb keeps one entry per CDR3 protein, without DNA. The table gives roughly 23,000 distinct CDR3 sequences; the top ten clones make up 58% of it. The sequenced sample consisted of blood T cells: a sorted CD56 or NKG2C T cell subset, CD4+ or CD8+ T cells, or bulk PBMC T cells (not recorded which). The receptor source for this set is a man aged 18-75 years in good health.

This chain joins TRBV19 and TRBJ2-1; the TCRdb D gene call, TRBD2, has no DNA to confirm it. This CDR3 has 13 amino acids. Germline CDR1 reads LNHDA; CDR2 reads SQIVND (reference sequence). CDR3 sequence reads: CASSRLAGVEQFF. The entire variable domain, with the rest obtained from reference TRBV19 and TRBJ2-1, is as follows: DGGITQSPKYLFRKEGQNVTLSCEQNLNHDAMYWYRQDPGQGLRLIYYSQIVNDFQKGDIAEGYSVSREKKESFPLTVTSAQKNPTAFYLCASSRLAGVEQFFGPGTRLTVL.

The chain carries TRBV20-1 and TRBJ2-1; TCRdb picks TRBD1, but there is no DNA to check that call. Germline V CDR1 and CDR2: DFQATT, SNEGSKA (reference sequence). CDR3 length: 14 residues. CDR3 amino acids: CSARQGAKNNEQFF.

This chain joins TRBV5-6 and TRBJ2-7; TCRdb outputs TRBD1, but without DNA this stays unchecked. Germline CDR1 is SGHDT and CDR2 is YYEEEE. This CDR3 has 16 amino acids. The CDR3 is CASSPAGTGRVREQYF.

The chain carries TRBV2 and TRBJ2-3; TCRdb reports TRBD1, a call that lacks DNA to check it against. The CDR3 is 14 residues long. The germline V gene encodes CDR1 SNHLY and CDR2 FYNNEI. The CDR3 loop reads CASSEGPFTDTQYF. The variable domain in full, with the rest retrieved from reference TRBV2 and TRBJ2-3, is EPEVTQTPSHQVTQMGQEVILRCVPISNHLYFYWYRQILGQKVEFLVSFYNNEISEKSEIFDDQFSVERPDGSNFTLKIRSTKLEDSAMYFCASSEGPFTDTQYFGPGTRLTVL.

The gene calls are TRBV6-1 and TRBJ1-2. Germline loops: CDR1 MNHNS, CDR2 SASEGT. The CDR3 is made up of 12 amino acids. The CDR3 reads CASSGRNYGYTF.

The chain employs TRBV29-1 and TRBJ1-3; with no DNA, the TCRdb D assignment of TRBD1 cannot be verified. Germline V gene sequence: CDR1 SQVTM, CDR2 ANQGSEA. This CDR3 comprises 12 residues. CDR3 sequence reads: CSVSTGGNTIYF.

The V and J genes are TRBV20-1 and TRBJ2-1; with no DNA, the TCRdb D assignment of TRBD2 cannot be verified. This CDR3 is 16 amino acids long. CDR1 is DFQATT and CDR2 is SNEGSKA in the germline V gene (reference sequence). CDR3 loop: CSARDSGAAGNDEQFF.

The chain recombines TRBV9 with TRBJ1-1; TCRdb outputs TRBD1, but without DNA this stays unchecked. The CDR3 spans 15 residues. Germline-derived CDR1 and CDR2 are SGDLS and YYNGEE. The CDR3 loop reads CASSGRGPDHTEAFF.

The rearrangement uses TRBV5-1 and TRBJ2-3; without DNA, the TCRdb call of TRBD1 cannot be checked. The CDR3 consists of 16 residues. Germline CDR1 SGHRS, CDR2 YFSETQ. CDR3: CASSLAGQGNTDTQYF.

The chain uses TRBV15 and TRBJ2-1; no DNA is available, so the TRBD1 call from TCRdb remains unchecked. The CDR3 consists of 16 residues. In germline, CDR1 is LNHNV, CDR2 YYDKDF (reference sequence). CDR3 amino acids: CATSRGPTGGNNEQFF. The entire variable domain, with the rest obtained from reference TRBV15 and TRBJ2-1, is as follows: DAMVIQNPRYQVTQFGKPVTLSCSQTLNHNVMYWYQQKSSQAPKLLFHYYDKDFNNEADTPDNFQSRRPNTSFCFLDIRSPGLGDTAMYLCATSRGPTGGNNEQFFGPGTRLTVL.

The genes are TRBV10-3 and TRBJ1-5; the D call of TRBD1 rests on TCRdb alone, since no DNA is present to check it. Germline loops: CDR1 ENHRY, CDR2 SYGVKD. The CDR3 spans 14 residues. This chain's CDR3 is CAISGEQGWQPQHF.

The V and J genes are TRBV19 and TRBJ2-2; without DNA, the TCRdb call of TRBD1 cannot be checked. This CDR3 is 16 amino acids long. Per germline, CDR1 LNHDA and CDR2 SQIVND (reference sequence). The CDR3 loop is CASVRTGLVGTGELFF.

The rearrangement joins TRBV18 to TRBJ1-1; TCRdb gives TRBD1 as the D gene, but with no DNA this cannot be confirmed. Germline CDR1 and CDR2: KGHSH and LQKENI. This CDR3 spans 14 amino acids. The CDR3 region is CASSLGVENAEAFF.

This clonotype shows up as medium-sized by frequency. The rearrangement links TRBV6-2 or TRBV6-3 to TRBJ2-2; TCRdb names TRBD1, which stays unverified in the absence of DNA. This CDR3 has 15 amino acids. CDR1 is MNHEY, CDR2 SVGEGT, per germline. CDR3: CASSNGGTNTGELFF.

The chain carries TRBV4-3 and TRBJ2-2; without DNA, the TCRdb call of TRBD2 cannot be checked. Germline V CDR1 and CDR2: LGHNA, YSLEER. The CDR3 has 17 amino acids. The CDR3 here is CASSQDLLADNTGELFF.

This CDR3 reads CAISRRGVDTGELFF. The chain links TRBV10-3 to TRBJ2-2; TCRdb returns TRBD1, unconfirmable since there is no DNA. The CDR3 contains 15 residues. The germline V gene has CDR1 ENHRY and CDR2 SYGVKD.

The CDR3 is CASSYSTRFPSYEQYF. The chain joins TRBV6-2 or TRBV6-3 to TRBJ2-7; the D call from TCRdb, TRBD1, cannot be confirmed without DNA. Germline-derived CDR1 and CDR2 are MNHEY and SVGEGT. This CDR3 comprises 16 residues.

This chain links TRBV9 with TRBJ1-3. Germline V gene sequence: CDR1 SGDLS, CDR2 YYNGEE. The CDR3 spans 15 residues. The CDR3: CASSVAGNSGNTIYF.

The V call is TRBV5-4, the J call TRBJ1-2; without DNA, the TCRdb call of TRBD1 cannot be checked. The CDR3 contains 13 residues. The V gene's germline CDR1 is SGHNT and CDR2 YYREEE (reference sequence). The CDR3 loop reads CASSLAGQGGYTF.

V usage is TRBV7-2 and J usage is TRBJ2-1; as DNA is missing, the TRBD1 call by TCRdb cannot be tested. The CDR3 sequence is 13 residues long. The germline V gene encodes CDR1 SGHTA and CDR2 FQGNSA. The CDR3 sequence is CASSFGSQPRQFF.

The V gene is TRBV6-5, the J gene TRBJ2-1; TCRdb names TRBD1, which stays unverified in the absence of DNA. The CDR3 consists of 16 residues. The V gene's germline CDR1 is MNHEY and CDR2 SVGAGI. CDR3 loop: CASSLGPGGVDNEQFF.

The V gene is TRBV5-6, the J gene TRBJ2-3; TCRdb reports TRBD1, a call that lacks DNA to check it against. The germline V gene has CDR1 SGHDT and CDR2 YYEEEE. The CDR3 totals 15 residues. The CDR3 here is CASSWFVRGRDTQYF.

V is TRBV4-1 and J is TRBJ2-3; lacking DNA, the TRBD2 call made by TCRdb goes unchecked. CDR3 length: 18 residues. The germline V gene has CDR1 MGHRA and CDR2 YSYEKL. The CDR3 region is CASSQTTRKSGGKDTQYF.

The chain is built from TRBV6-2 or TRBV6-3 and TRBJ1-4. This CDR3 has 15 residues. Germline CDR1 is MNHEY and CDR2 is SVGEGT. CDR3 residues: CASSRLGTSNEKLFF.

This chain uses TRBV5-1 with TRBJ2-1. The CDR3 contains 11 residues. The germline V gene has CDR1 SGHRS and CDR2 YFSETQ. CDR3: CASSSGNEQFF.

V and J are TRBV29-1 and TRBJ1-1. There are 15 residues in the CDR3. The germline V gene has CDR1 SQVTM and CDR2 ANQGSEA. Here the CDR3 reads CSVEAYSRGNTEAFF.